This T cell receptor (beta chain) was sequenced for a study of PD-1 blockade in classical Hodgkin lymphoma. Overall study results and limits: Researchers reported that CD4+ TCR diversity, though not CD8+, rose significantly by C4D1. Anyone who began nivolumab under 1 year after ASCT was excluded.

With V trimmed by 2 bases and J by 4 bases, 2 bases remained unmatched. Germline CDR1 and CDR2: SGHTA and FQGNSA. This CDR3 is built from 14 residues. On this clone: As yet, its antigen is unknown.

Produced via immunoSEQ multiplex PCR; TCRdb's table is partial and in-frame only. The repertoire holds 130,000 to 150,000 clones, with nearly 80% as singletons. Brentuximab vedotin exposure varied among the patients, all of whom had relapsed after autologous stem cell transplantation. This sequence was found in a human donor with classical Hodgkin lymphoma. The chain combines TRBV7-2 with TRBJ2-1, with TRBD2 identical over 7 bases. Sequencing used peripheral blood mononuclear cells (PBMCs), obtained before the second cycle of nivolumab. Written as DNA, the CDR3 is TGTGCCAGCAGCTTACCGGGACTATACAATGAGCAGTTCTTC. Protein: CASSLPGLYNEQFF. Combining the CDR3 with reference TRBV7-2 and TRBJ2-1 gives the whole variable domain GAGVSQSPSNKVTEKGKDVELRCDPISGHTALYWYRQSLGQGLEFLIYFQGNSAPDKSGLPSDRFSAERTGGSVSTLTIQRTQQEDSAVYLCASSLPGLYNEQFFGPGTRLTVL.